Given below is one TCR beta chain in context. The assay was immunoSEQ multiplex PCR, and TCRdb's table has in-frame clones only and misses some. Of 60,000 to 75,000 clones in the sample, around 83% were seen once. This entry is derived from a study of blood T cell repertoires in COVID-19. This CDR3 has 13 amino acids. Germline V gives CDR1 SQVTM, CDR2 ANQGSEA. The junction had 7 bases not matched to a gene; V was cut back by 6 bases and J by 5 bases. This clonotype was sampled from a man between 65 and 79 years old with active COVID-19. Material: peripheral blood. The chain recombines TRBV29-1 with TRBJ2-5; 9 positions match TRBD1. The CDR3 nucleotides are TGCAGCGTGCCCACAGGGGGCTGGGAGACCCAGTACTTC. This sequence encodes CSVPTGGWETQYF.